The T cell receptor beta chain described here comes from a study of technical replicates of blood from a few donors. The CDR3 has 16 amino acids. Germline V gives CDR1 LGHNA, CDR2 YSLEER. Unmatched junction bases numbered 4, after V lost 0 bases and J lost 5 bases. The protocol was immunoSEQ multiplex PCR, while the TCRdb copy is restricted to in-frame clones and leaves out a portion. The sample includes about 76,000 clones, about 86% of them seen just once. Specimen: PBMCs. This clonotype was obtained from a human donor in good health. Some clones in this sample may be carry-over from other donors' samples. The rearrangement joins TRBV4-3 to TRBJ2-1; 10 positions agree with TRBD2. The CDR3 coding sequence is TGCGCCAGCAGCCAAGATACTAGCGGGATCGACAATGAGCAGTTCTTC. Translated, it gives CASSQDTSGIDNEQFF.